This entry describes one TCR beta chain. Its antigen is as yet unknown. Authors' processing steps: Variation in CDR3 across clinicopathological groups served as the basis for constructing a distant-metastasis classifier in papillary thyroid cancer. TCRdb ran MiXCR on the PCR reads. The V and J calls and clone size come from TCRdb's table, not from the authors' own analysis. The sample shows about 18,000 clones, approximately 20% of them seen only once. Among the patients, none had received any treatment before thyroid surgery. Per the germline V gene, CDR1 is SGHTA and CDR2 is FQGTGA. The CDR3 runs to 14 residues. V was pared by 3 bases and J by 7 bases, with 2 bases of the junction left unmatched. The sample is drawn from a study of metastatic and nonmetastatic thyroid tumors. About the research overall: Patients with malignant and benign thyroid disease provided blood and tumor or nodule tissue, whose repertoires were compared. Findings and caveats of the study: Malignant tumors reportedly showed significantly higher TCR beta diversity than benign nodules in both blood and tumor.

This receptor was taken from a female donor with papillary thyroid cancer or a benign thyroid nodule (not recorded which). Some clones in this sample may be carry-over from other donors' samples. Sequences were obtained from tumor tissue. The rearrangement uses TRBV7-3 and TRBJ1-6; 8 nucleotides agree with TRBD1. CDR3 nucleotide sequence: TGTGCCAGCAGCTTTCAGGGGGCGAATTCACCCCTCCACTTT. It specifies CASSFQGANSPLHF.